Below, 29 T cell receptor beta chains from the same sample are listed, as sequenced in a study of blood T cell repertoires in COVID-19. The protocol was immunoSEQ multiplex PCR, while the TCRdb copy is restricted to in-frame clones and leaves out a portion. The table includes fewer than 350,000 clones, roughly nine tenths detected once. Input material: peripheral blood. The source is a woman in her sixties or seventies with COVID-19, enrolled during active disease.

CDR3 residues: CASSTQGSTEAFF. The DNA of the CDR3 is TGTGCCAGCTCAACGCAGGGCAGCACTGAAGCTTTCTTT. The V and J genes are TRBV18 and TRBJ1-1; TRBD1 might be the D (5 bases). This CDR3 comprises 13 residues. V lost 5 bases and J 4 bases, leaving 11 bases between the germline ends. Germline V gives CDR1 KGHSH, CDR2 LQKENI. Drawing the rest from reference TRBV18 and TRBJ1-1, the complete variable domain is NAGVMQNPRHLVRRRGQEARLRCSPMKGHSHVYWYRQLPEEGLKFMVYLQKENIIDESGMPKERFSAEFPKEGPSILRIQQVVRGDSAAYFCASSTQGSTEAFFGQGTRLTVV.

The rearrangement links TRBV2 to TRBJ1-2; D may be TRBD1 (5 bases). Looked up from germline, CDR1 is SNHLY and CDR2 is FYNNEI. CDR3 size: 15 residues. The ends were cut back, 7 bases at V and 4 bases at J, with 19 bases in the middle. CDR3: CASIRSLTELYGYTF. As DNA, the CDR3 is TGTGCCAGCATTAGAAGCCTGACAGAACTCTATGGCTACACCTTC.

The genes are TRBV11-2 and TRBJ1-1; D is possibly TRBD1 (6 bases). CDR1 and CDR2 (germline): SGHAT, FQNNGV. Between the trimmed V and J ends, which lost 3 bases and 3 bases, there was a span of 8 bases. This CDR3 spans 13 amino acids. CDR3 region: CASSLNRDTEAFF. DNA of the CDR3: TGTGCCAGCAGCTTGAACAGGGACACTGAAGCTTTCTTT.

This rearrangement joins TRBV7-2 to TRBJ1-1, with 11 bases that match TRBD1. Germline CDR1 and CDR2: SGHTA and FQGNSA. V was pared by 4 bases and J by 5 bases, with 6 bases of the junction left unmatched. The CDR3 runs to 15 residues. Here the CDR3 DNA reads TGTGCCAGCAGCTCGGCGGGACAGGGGGTAACTGAAGCTTTCTTT. It specifies CASSSAGQGVTEAFF.

This clone came up a few times. The genes are TRBV5-8 and TRBJ2-1; 7 nucleotides align to TRBD1. Germline CDR1 reads SGHTS; CDR2 reads YDEGEE. This CDR3 spans 16 amino acids. After removal of 4 bases from V and 7 bases from J, the junction contained 14 bases not matched to a gene. The CDR3 DNA is TGTGCCAGCAGCCCCCCCTGGGCACTGACAGGGAATGAGCAGTTCTTC. It is translated as CASSPPWALTGNEQFF.

This chain links TRBV14 with TRBJ2-1; D call uncertain. The CDR3 runs to 14 residues. Trimming pared 0 bases from V and 11 bases from J, leaving 14 bases between. Germline V CDR1 and CDR2: SGHDN, FVKESK. The CDR3 sequence: CASSQDLIQEQQFF. CDR3 in DNA: TGTGCCAGCAGCCAAGATTTGATTCAGGAACAGCAGTTCTTC.

This clone appeared a single time. J is TRBJ1-4 and V is TRBV5-1; D remains unclear. This CDR3 comprises 15 residues. V shed 3 bases and J shed 2 bases, with 11 bases lying between them. Germline CDR1 reads SGHRS; CDR2 reads YFSETQ. Written as DNA, the CDR3 is TGCGCCAGCAGCTGGGGAGGATCGACTAATGAAAAACTGTTTTTT. This translates into CASSWGGSTNEKLFF. Full variable domain (outside the CDR3, taken from reference TRBV5-1 and TRBJ1-4): KAGVTQTPRYLIKTRGQQVTLSCSPISGHRSVSWYQQTPGQGLQFLFEYFSETQRNKGNFPGRFSGRQFSNSRSEMNVSTLELGDSALYLCASSWGGSTNEKLFFGSGTQLSVL.

The chain couples TRBV12-3 or TRBV12-4 to TRBJ2-5; D is possibly TRBD2 (6 bases). V gave up 7 bases and J gave up 7 bases, with 13 bases separating them. This CDR3 is built from 12 residues. CDR3 protein: CASTLGRGTQYF. The CDR3, as DNA: TGTGCCAGCACCCTAGGGCGGGGGACCCAGTACTTC.

This clone was counted a single time. V gene TRBV2 combines with J gene TRBJ2-2, with a possible D match to TRBD1 (6 bases). The CDR3 is 14 residues long. Germline CDR1 is SNHLY and CDR2 is FYNNEI. Trimming stripped 9 bases from V and 2 bases from J, with 13 bases between. CDR3 region: CASFWDTNTGELFF. CDR3 DNA sequence: TGTGCCAGTTTTTGGGACACCAACACCGGGGAGCTGTTTTTT.

This rearrangement joins TRBV10-3 to TRBJ1-1, with 12 bases aligning to TRBD1. Germline V gives CDR1 ENHRY, CDR2 SYGVKD. There are 15 residues in the CDR3. The J segment lost 6 bases and the V segment lost 7 bases, leaving 9 bases of the junction unmatched. The CDR3 region is CAINSGQGAGAEAFF. DNA for the CDR3: TGTGCCATCAATTCGGGACAGGGGGCCGGGGCTGAAGCTTTCTTT.

This clone is a singleton in its sample. One end of the junction fails to match germline, which may point to a read error. This chain uses TRBV7-7 with TRBJ2-5, with 9 positions matching TRBD2. Germline CDR1 SSHAT, CDR2 FNYEAQ (reference sequence). The CDR3 runs to 14 residues. The CDR3 spells CASSLSSGAETQYF. The CDR3 nucleotides are TGTGCTAGCAGCTTATCTAGCGGGGCAGAGACCCAGTACTTC.

In its sample, this clone was seen once. V is TRBV27 and J is TRBJ1-2; 8 nucleotides agree with TRBD1. Germline assignment: CDR1 MNHEY and CDR2 SMNVEV (reference sequence). This CDR3 comprises 14 residues. Losses at the gene ends were 4 bases for V and 2 bases for J; bases not matched to a gene: 3. CDR3 loop: CASSYRQGNYGYTF. In DNA, the CDR3 is TGTGCCAGCAGTTACCGACAGGGGAACTATGGCTACACCTTC.

The chain has TRBV5-1 and TRBJ1-1; D perhaps matches TRBD1 (6 bases). Trimming removed 4 bases at V and 5 bases at J, with 15 bases between. CDR1 is SGHRS, CDR2 YFSETQ, per germline. The CDR3 is 14 amino acids. DNA for the CDR3: TGCGCCAGCAGCGGACAGCTCGAAGGGACTGAAGCTTTCTTT. It codes for CASSGQLEGTEAFF. The full variable domain, its missing parts supplied by reference TRBV5-1 and TRBJ1-1, is KAGVTQTPRYLIKTRGQQVTLSCSPISGHRSVSWYQQTPGQGLQFLFEYFSETQRNKGNFPGRFSGRQFSNSRSEMNVSTLELGDSALYLCASSGQLEGTEAFFGQGTRLTVV.

The chain joins TRBV7-9 to TRBJ1-5; TRBD1 is a possible D gene (6 bases). CDR1 and CDR2 from the germline V gene are SEHNR and FQNEAQ (reference sequence). V lost 5 bases and J lost 3, with 14 bases in between. The CDR3 has 15 residues. CDR3 region: CASSPGGGHNQPQHF. The CDR3 DNA reads as TGTGCCAGCAGCCCCGGGGGGGGGCACAATCAGCCCCAGCATTTT.

This clone was found once. The CDR3 coding sequence is TGTGCCAGCTCACCAGCTAATTATCCGGGACAGGGGACCCGGGAGCTGTTTTTT. Translated: CASSPANYPGQGTRELFF. The chain has TRBV18 and TRBJ2-2; 10 bases agree with TRBD1. The germline V gene has CDR1 KGHSH and CDR2 LQKENI. The CDR3 extends over 18 amino acids. The V segment lost 2 bases and the J segment 9 bases; nucleotides outside the gene matches: 15.

In this sample, this clone turned up once. V gene TRBV2 combines with J gene TRBJ1-2; 12 bases map to TRBD1. V lost 7 bases, J lost 1 base, and 7 bases stayed unmatched. The CDR3 sequence is 16 residues long. Looked up from germline, CDR1 is SNHLY and CDR2 is FYNNEI. The CDR3 nucleotides read TGTGCCAGCATCTGGGGGACAGGGGGCCTTAACTATGGCTACACCTTC. Translated, it gives CASIWGTGGLNYGYTF.

V and J are TRBV18 and TRBJ1-1; D is possibly TRBD1 (5 bases). CDR1 is KGHSH, CDR2 LQKENI, per germline. This CDR3 comprises 12 residues. The V and J ends lost 3 bases and 6 bases respectively, with 8 bases between them. In DNA form, the CDR3 reads TGTGCCAGCTCACCCGGGGGGTCTGAAGCTTTCTTT. This sequence encodes CASSPGGSEAFF. The whole variable domain, remainder taken from reference TRBV18 and TRBJ1-1, is NAGVMQNPRHLVRRRGQEARLRCSPMKGHSHVYWYRQLPEEGLKFMVYLQKENIIDESGMPKERFSAEFPKEGPSILRIQQVVRGDSAAYFCASSPGGSEAFFGQGTRLTVV.

This chain connects TRBV7-2 to TRBJ2-2, with unresolved D. The germline V gene has CDR1 SGHTA and CDR2 FQGNSA. V was shortened by 1 base and J by 5 bases, with 11 bases between the two germline ends. The CDR3 consists of 15 residues. The CDR3 bases are TGTGCCAGCAGCTTAGTAAGTCGCGGAACCGGGGAGCTGTTTTTT. Protein product: CASSLVSRGTGELFF.

V gene TRBV7-3 combines with J gene TRBJ1-3; TRBD1 might be the D (5 bases). The CDR3 sequence is 16 residues long. Trimming stripped 5 bases from V and 0 bases from J, with 14 bases between. Germline CDR1 reads SGHTA; CDR2 reads FQGTGA. CDR3 nucleotides: TGTGCCAGCAGCGAACGGGGGGGAAGCTCTGGAAACACCATATATTTT. Residues: CASSERGGSSGNTIYF.

The rearrangement joins TRBV7-8 to TRBJ1-1; a possible D gene is TRBD1 (6 bases). CDR3 length equals 15 residues. CDR1 and CDR2 from the germline V gene are SGHVS and FQNEAQ. V lost 0 bases to trimming and J lost 1 base, with 9 bases between them. The CDR3, as DNA: TGTGCCAGCAGCTTAGCCGGGACACGGAACACTGAAGCTTTCTTT. Protein product: CASSLAGTRNTEAFF.

V is TRBV5-4 and J is TRBJ1-4; no definite D call. Trimming left V 3 bases short and J 7 bases short, with 25 bases between. Germline V gives CDR1 SGHNT, CDR2 YYREEE (reference sequence). The CDR3 is 18 residues long. In nucleotides, the CDR3 is TGTGCCAGCAGCTCACTCACCCATGGTTTGCCCGCGGGTGAAAAACTGTTTTTT. The encoded protein is CASSSLTHGLPAGEKLFF.

The chain recombines TRBV27 with TRBJ2-2; TRBD1 is a possible D gene (7 bases). V was pared by 5 bases and J by 7 bases, with 23 bases between. This CDR3 has 17 residues. Germline CDR1 and CDR2: MNHEY and SMNVEV (reference sequence). The CDR3 here is CASSNLAGGKGSGELFF. CDR3 nucleotide sequence: TGTGCCAGCAGTAACCTTGCAGGGGGGAAAGGTAGCGGGGAGCTGTTTTTT.

The DNA of the CDR3 is TGTGCCAGCAGTTTAAGGGGGAGAGCTTATGGCTACACCTTC. It specifies CASSLRGRAYGYTF. This sequence joins TRBV28 and TRBJ1-2; D perhaps matches TRBD1 (6 bases). The CDR3 contains 14 residues. In germline, CDR1 is MDHEN, CDR2 SYDVKM. Between the trimmed V and J ends, which lost 2 bases and 5 bases, there was a span of 12 bases.

The rearrangement uses TRBV3-1 (or the pseudogene TRBV3-2) and TRBJ1-1; possible D gene TRBD1, 5 bases. CDR3 length: 15 amino acids. CDR1 LGHDT and CDR2 YNNKEL come from the germline V gene (reference sequence). V dropped 4 bases and J dropped 3 bases, with 15 bases sitting between them. The CDR3 DNA reads as TGTGCCAGCAGCCGCCTGGCGGGAGGGGACACTGAAGCTTTCTTT. This sequence encodes CASSRLAGGDTEAFF.

V gene TRBV10-1 combines with J gene TRBJ1-5; TRBD1 matches 7 bases. The CDR3 contains 16 residues. Germline CDR1 reads WNHNN; CDR2 reads SYGVQD (reference sequence). V shed 3 bases and J 1 base; nucleotides not matched to a gene: 6. The CDR3 coding sequence is TGCGCCAGCAGTGACGAGACAGGGCGAAGCAATCAGCCCCAGCATTTT. Protein product: CASSDETGRSNQPQHF.

This clone was seen a few times. The chain joins TRBV19 to TRBJ1-5, with TRBD1 identical over 8 bases. This CDR3 contains 15 residues. Unmatched junction bases numbered 10, after V lost 5 bases and J lost 7 bases. Germline-derived CDR1 and CDR2 are LNHDA and SQIVND (reference sequence). CDR3 sequence reads: CASSQPGQAKQPQHF. The CDR3 nucleotides are TGTGCCAGTAGTCAGCCGGGACAGGCAAAGCAGCCCCAGCATTTT.

This chain connects TRBV6-1 to TRBJ2-7; 8 bases match TRBD1. The CDR3 length is 16 residues. Germline trimming cut 3 bases from V and 5 bases from J; bases unmatched to any gene: 12. Germline V gene data show CDR1 as MNHNS and CDR2 as SASEGT. The CDR3: CASSDPFRDRRNEQYF. CDR3 sequence (DNA): TGTGCCAGCAGTGACCCCTTCCGGGACAGGAGGAACGAGCAGTACTTC.

The chain has TRBV13 and TRBJ1-3, with 7 bases that match TRBD1. Trimming took 5 bases from V and 4 from J; bases not matched to a gene: 5. Per germline, CDR1 PRHDT and CDR2 FYEKMQ (reference sequence). This CDR3 region has 14 residues. The CDR3 here is CASSVTQGGNTIYF. Written as DNA, the CDR3 is TGTGCCAGCAGCGTCACACAGGGGGGAAACACCATATATTTT.

This chain connects TRBV29-1 to TRBJ2-7, with D possibly being TRBD1 (6 bases). The CDR3 sequence is 11 residues long. Trimming pared 4 bases from V and 7 bases from J, leaving 11 bases between. Germline CDR1 SQVTM, CDR2 ANQGSEA. CDR3 sequence (DNA): TGCAGCGTTGTGGGGGCGAGGGAGCAGTACTTC. Its translation: CSVVGAREQYF.